The 22 T cell receptor beta chains reported below all come from one sample, sequenced in a study of blood T cells in healthy people across ages. A second roughly 6 to 12 cycle PCR used barcoded and J-beta primers. TCRdb ran MiXCR on the 5' RACE reads and lists one entry per CDR3 protein. The sample has about 650,000 distinct CDR3 sequences; roughly 30% are singletons. Material: blood. These receptor sequences come from a woman of 80 years or more in good health.

This clonotype was counted ten times or more. This rearrangement joins TRBV6-2 or TRBV6-3 to TRBJ2-1; a weak D match, TRBD2 (6 bases). CDR3 length: 13 residues. From germline, CDR1 is MNHEY and CDR2 SVGEGT. Trimming shortened V by 6 bases and J by 15 bases, and 21 bases separated the two germline ends. This CDR3 reads CASSDTGLPGGFF. In DNA, the CDR3 is TGTGCCAGCAGCGATACCGGACTCCCCGGGGGGTTCTTC.

For this clonotype: The germline gene is not matched at one end of the junction; a read error may be the cause. The chain joins TRBV7-3 to TRBJ2-3; D is unclear. Germline loops: CDR1 SGHTA, CDR2 FQGTGA. This CDR3 is 13 amino acids long. CDR3 protein: CAGSLSRTDTQYF. The CDR3 coding sequence is TGTGCCGGCAGCTTAAGTCGGACAGATACGCAGTATTTT.

There are many counts of this clonotype. The chain employs TRBV6-5 and TRBJ2-7, with 7 bases identical to TRBD2. Germline loops: CDR1 MNHEY, CDR2 SVGAGI. V gave up 6 bases and J gave up 3 bases; unmatched junction bases: 8. The CDR3 loop spans 14 amino acids. The CDR3 DNA sequence: TGTGCCAGCAGGCAGGGAGGGCCCGTCTACGAGCAGTACTTC. Translated: CASRQGGPVYEQYF.

This clonotype came up a few times. The rearrangement joins TRBV30 to TRBJ2-1, with 12 bases identical to TRBD2. V lost 1 base and J lost 5; bases outside the gene matches: 6. CDR1 is GTSNPN and CDR2 is SVGIG in the germline V gene (reference sequence). This CDR3 spans 16 amino acids. As DNA, the CDR3 is TGTGCCTGGAGTGCCGCCGGACTAGCGGGGCACAATGAGCAGTTCTTC. This gives the protein CAWSAAGLAGHNEQFF.

In this sample, this clonotype turned up a few times. This may arise from a read error, as a much more abundant clone is one base away. The V call is TRBV5-1, the J call TRBJ2-1, with a weak D call TRBD2 (6 bases). The assigned J gene may be wrong: the sequence end matches TRBJ2-7 better. The CDR3 has 14 amino acids. Looked up from germline, CDR1 is SGHRS and CDR2 is YFSETQ. The CDR3 nucleotides are TGCGCCAGCAGCCCTTTGGGGGGTAACAATGAGCAGTACTTC. Protein: CASSPLGGNNEQYF.

This clonotype was seen at least ten times. This sequence joins TRBV4-3 and TRBJ1-5, with 8 positions matching TRBD1. The CDR3 is 19 residues long. Trimming took 1 base from V and 2 from J; bases not matched to a gene: 13. From germline, CDR1 is LGHNA and CDR2 YSLEER. The CDR3 is CASSQGAGQGGSGNQPQHF. In DNA form, the CDR3 reads TGCGCCAGCAGCCAAGGGGCTGGACAGGGTGGAAGTGGCAATCAGCCCCAGCATTTT.

V usage is TRBV18 and J usage is TRBJ1-1, with D possibly matching TRBD1 (5 bases). Germline assignment: CDR1 KGHSH and CDR2 LQKENI. The V and J ends lost 7 bases and 4 bases respectively, with 10 bases between them. This CDR3 spans 12 amino acids. Here the CDR3 reads CASYRFSTEAFF. The CDR3 region has the DNA TGTGCCAGCTACAGGTTTAGCACTGAAGCTTTCTTT.

In the case of this clonotype: Given a much more abundant clone one base away, this may be a read error. This chain's CDR3 is CAGSETGRDTQYF. Here the CDR3 DNA reads TGTGCCGGCAGCGAGACAGGGCGTGATACGCAGTATTTT. The gene calls are TRBV9 and TRBJ2-3; 7 bases align to TRBD1. The germline V gene encodes CDR1 SGDLS and CDR2 YYNGEE. The CDR3 runs to 13 residues.

This chain uses TRBV30 with TRBJ1-2; tentative D call: TRBD1 (6 bases). CDR1 is GTSNPN and CDR2 is SVGIG in the germline V gene (reference sequence). The CDR3 has 14 residues. Trimming removed 0 bases from V and 4 bases from J, with 12 bases in between. CDR3 loop: CAWSVNRGGYGYTF. The DNA for the CDR3 is TGTGCCTGGAGTGTCAACAGAGGGGGCTATGGCTACACCTTC.

This clonotype was counted a few times. With a much larger clone just one base away, this may be a read error. This chain uses TRBV12-3 or TRBV12-4 with TRBJ2-1; D is uncertain. The CDR3 is 15 residues long. The CDR3, as DNA: TGTGCCGGCAGTTTATCATCGCTATCCTACAATGAGCAGTTCTTC. Its translation: CAGSLSSLSYNEQFF.

This clonotype was recorded many times. The V gene is TRBV6-1, the J gene TRBJ2-7; no clear D gene. The V end lost 5 bases, the J end lost 2 bases, and 13 bases lay between the germline ends. CDR3 size: 14 residues. Germline CDR1 is MNHNS and CDR2 is SASEGT. The CDR3 DNA is TGTGCCAGCAGTATATCAGACACAACCTACGAGCAGTACTTC. As protein: CASSISDTTYEQYF.

The sample holds many counts of this clonotype. The genes are TRBV7-3 and TRBJ2-3; 9 positions match TRBD1. There are 19 residues in the CDR3. After removal of 5 bases from V and 2 bases from J, the junction contained 17 bases not matched to a gene. From germline, CDR1 is SGHTA and CDR2 FQGTGA. CDR3 in DNA: TGTGCCAGCAGCCCCTTAATTCGGGACAGGGAAAATCCCACAGATACGCAGTATTTT. Its protein product is CASSPLIRDRENPTDTQYF.

The chain combines TRBV12-3 or TRBV12-4 with TRBJ1-4, with a tentative D call TRBD1 (5 bases). Deletions cut 6 bases from V and 8 bases from J, with 25 bases between. CDR3 length equals 17 residues. The CDR3 DNA reads TGTGCCAGCAGAGAAGCTAAGAGGGCAGGGATGTACGAAAAACTGTTTTTT. This sequence encodes CASREAKRAGMYEKLFF.

The gene calls are TRBV20-1 and TRBJ1-2; D is undetermined. The CDR3 contains 18 residues. Germline V lookup: CDR1 DFQATT, CDR2 SNEGSKA (reference sequence). Trimming took off 0 bases at V and 3 bases at J, with 23 bases between the two ends. CDR3 sequence reads: CSARDRPVAGRSYYGYTF. The CDR3 nucleotides are TGCAGTGCTAGAGACAGACCGGTTGCAGGCCGCTCTTACTATGGCTACACCTTC.

The sample holds many counts of this clonotype. This chain links TRBV6-5 with TRBJ1-2; the D gene is possibly TRBD1 (5 bases). In germline, CDR1 is MNHEY, CDR2 SVGAGI. The CDR3 sequence is 12 residues long. The ends were cut back, 7 bases at V and 7 bases at J, with 13 bases in the middle. The CDR3 nucleotides are TGTGCCAGCACCCCCGGTGGGGGTGGCTACACCTTC. It translates to CASTPGGGGYTF.

This clonotype was seen more than once but under ten times. The V gene is TRBV9, the J gene TRBJ1-1, with 7 bases that match TRBD1. Per germline, CDR1 SGDLS and CDR2 YYNGEE. CDR3 length: 14 residues. V was pared by 2 bases and J by 3 bases, with 4 bases of the junction left unmatched. The CDR3 nucleotides read TGTGCCAGCAGCGTGGACAGGATTGACACTGAAGCTTTCTTT. Protein product: CASSVDRIDTEAFF. The variable domain in full, completed from reference TRBV9 and TRBJ1-1, reads DSGVTQTPKHLITATGQRVTLRCSPRSGDLSVYWYQQSLDQGLQFLIQYYNGEERAKGNILERFSAQQFPDLHSELNLSSLELGDSALYFCASSVDRIDTEAFFGQGTRLTVV.

This chain uses TRBV5-1 with TRBJ1-2; 8 bases are shared with TRBD1. With V trimmed by 4 bases and J by 3 bases, 5 bases remained unmatched. The germline gives CDR1 SGHRS, CDR2 YFSETQ. CDR3 length equals 14 residues. The CDR3 sequence is CASSGTGGHYGYTF. The CDR3 coding sequence is TGCGCCAGCAGCGGGACAGGCGGCCACTATGGCTACACCTTC.

The chain employs TRBV27 and TRBJ1-5, with 7 positions matching TRBD1. V dropped 6 bases and J dropped 0; count of bases not matched to a gene: 5. There are 15 residues in the CDR3. Germline CDR1 and CDR2: MNHEY and SMNVEV (reference sequence). The CDR3 bases are TGTGCCAGCAGGGAACAGGGGAATAGCAATCAGCCCCAGCATTTT. Translating it yields CASREQGNSNQPQHF.

This clonotype showed up many times. Relative to the germline gene, one junction end is altered; a read error may explain this. The rearrangement links TRBV10-3 to TRBJ2-3, with D perhaps matching TRBD1 or TRBD2 (6 bases each). CDR1 is ENHRY and CDR2 is SYGVKD in the germline V gene. The CDR3 is made up of 15 amino acids. Here the CDR3 reads CAIREYSLEGDTQYF. In DNA, the CDR3 is TGTGCCATCAGGGAGTACTCTTTGGAGGGGGACACGCAGTATTTT.

This clonotype occurred many times. The chain joins TRBV14 to TRBJ2-1; either TRBD1 or TRBD2 may fit D (5 bases each). Germline CDR1 reads SGHDN; CDR2 reads FVKESK. Trimming shortened V by 0 bases and J by 8 bases, and 20 bases separated the two germline ends. The CDR3 length is 17 residues. The CDR3 here is CASSQDMGVQVGDEQFF. CDR3 nucleotide sequence: TGTGCCAGCAGCCAAGATATGGGGGTCCAAGTAGGGGATGAGCAGTTCTTC.

The chain has TRBV5-1 and TRBJ2-5; 7 nucleotides line up with TRBD1. CDR1 and CDR2 (germline): SGHRS, YFSETQ. CDR3 length equals 15 residues. Unmatched junction bases numbered 8, after V lost 3 bases and J lost 3 bases. The DNA for the CDR3 is TGCGCCAGCAGCTCATACTTTGGACAGGAAGAGACCCAGTACTTC. Translating gives CASSSYFGQEETQYF.

The V and J genes are TRBV7-3 and TRBJ2-1, with 8 nucleotides matching TRBD1. Trimming removed 1 base from V and 6 bases from J; junction bases left unmatched: 8. The germline CDR1 and CDR2 sequences are SGHTA and FQGTGA. The CDR3 totals 16 residues. The CDR3 protein is CASSLRGTGSINEQFF. The CDR3 nucleotides are TGTGCCAGCAGCTTAAGGGGGACAGGATCCATCAATGAGCAGTTCTTC.